This TCR beta chain was identified in a study of T cells expressing NK-cell markers. The CDR3 contains 13 residues. Germline CDR1 SGDLS, CDR2 YYNGEE. Remarks on this clonotype: Its matching antigen is unknown.

From the 5' RACE reads, TCRdb lists one entry per CDR3 protein and no DNA. The sample has roughly 110,000 distinct CDR3 sequences. Study conclusions and caveats: Among CD8+ T cells from about six donors, dominant NKG2C+ clonotypes accounted for about 1.0-7.0%.

Input material: blood T cells: a sorted CD56 or NKG2C T cell subset, CD4+ or CD8+ T cells, or bulk PBMC T cells (not recorded which). The receptor's source is a woman aged 18-69 years in good health. The V call is TRBV9, the J call TRBJ2-1; TCRdb lists TRBD1, though no DNA is available to test this call. CDR3 sequence reads: CASSVGGGNEQFF. Full variable domain (rest looked up from reference TRBV9 and TRBJ2-1): DSGVTQTPKHLITATGQRVTLRCSPRSGDLSVYWYQQSLDQGLQFLIQYYNGEERAKGNILERFSAQQFPDLHSELNLSSLELGDSALYFCASSVGGGNEQFFGPGTRLTVL.